This T cell receptor (beta chain) was recorded in a study of metastatic and nonmetastatic thyroid tumors. MiXCR was used by TCRdb to re-call the PCR reads. Of around 30,000 clones in the sample, roughly 15% were seen once. Thyroid surgery took place with no prior treatment in any patient. CDR3 length: 14 amino acids. With 1 base removed from V and 3 bases from J, the gap between germline ends came to 10 bases. Germline loops: CDR1 SGHAT, CDR2 FQNNGV. This clone is judged medium-sized. Sequenced input: blood. The chain combines TRBV11-2 with TRBJ2-7, with a tentative D call TRBD2 (5 bases). This TCR derives from a female donor with papillary thyroid cancer or a benign thyroid nodule (not recorded which). Some clones in this sample may be carry-over from other donors' samples. CDR3 bases: TGTGCCAGCAGCTTAGGAGGGTCGAGCTACGAGCAGTACTTC. Its translation is CASSLGGSSYEQYF.